Shown below are 23 T cell receptor beta chains from a single sample sequenced in a study of blood T cell repertoires in COVID-19. Repertoires were generated with immunoSEQ multiplex PCR, while TCRdb's copy carries only in-frame clones and drops some. The table lists about 320,000 clones, approximately 89% of them singletons. The sequenced sample consisted of peripheral blood. Receptors were obtained from a woman younger than 45 with COVID-19, enrolled during active disease.

This chain joins TRBV18 and TRBJ1-1, with unresolved D. Germline CDR1 is KGHSH and CDR2 is LQKENI. The CDR3 has 13 residues. V was pared by 4 bases and J by 0 bases, with 6 bases between. CDR3 region: CASSQRLNTEAFF. The CDR3 coding sequence is TGTGCCAGCTCACAACGGTTGAACACTGAAGCTTTCTTT.

This clone showed up just once. V and J are TRBV5-5 and TRBJ2-7, with D perhaps matching TRBD1 (6 bases). The CDR3 is 13 amino acids. V lost 0 bases to trimming and J lost 6 bases, with 10 bases between them. Per germline, CDR1 SGHKS and CDR2 YYEKEE (reference sequence). CDR3 sequence: CASSLVTGTEQYV. The CDR3 DNA reads TGTGCCAGCAGCTTGGTTACAGGGACCGAGCAGTACGTC.

This clone was seen only once. The J gene is TRBJ2-3, the V gene TRBV11-2; 7 nucleotides match TRBD2. Trimming took 4 bases from V and 2 from J; bases not matched to a gene: 6. The CDR3 has 15 amino acids. The germline gives CDR1 SGHAT, CDR2 FQNNGV. CDR3 protein: CASSSSAGFTDTQYF. DNA of the CDR3: TGTGCCAGCAGCTCATCAGCGGGGTTCACAGATACGCAGTATTTT.

This chain links TRBV7-8 with TRBJ2-1, with unresolved D. Germline V CDR1 and CDR2: SGHVS, FQNEAQ. The CDR3 totals 16 residues. V was cut by 5 bases and J by 9 bases, with 23 bases left in between. CDR3 DNA sequence: TGTGCCAGCAGCCACCTGTACCAGATCCCCTCTAGTGAGCAGTTCTTC. Protein product: CASSHLYQIPSSEQFF.

The CDR3 DNA is TGCGCCAGCAGCTTGGATGGGACTAGCCGAACAGATACGCAGTATTTT. This codes for CASSLDGTSRTDTQYF. The chain links TRBV5-1 to TRBJ2-3, with 9 positions matching TRBD2. The CDR3 totals 16 residues. V lost 0 bases to trimming and J lost 3 bases; unmatched junction nucleotides: 5. The germline V gene has CDR1 SGHRS and CDR2 YFSETQ.

This clone has more than one count but fewer than ten. Being one base from a much bigger clone, this may be a read error. The J gene is TRBJ2-3, the V gene TRBV6-4; TRBD2 aligns across 11 bases. Germline loops: CDR1 MRHNA, CDR2 SNTAGT. There are 15 residues in the CDR3. Trimming cost V 0 bases and J 4 bases; bases outside gene matches: 0. The CDR3 nucleotides are TGTGCCAGCAGTGACTCTAGCGGGGGGGCAGATACGCAGTATTTT. Protein product: CASSDSSGGADTQYF.

The CDR3 DNA reads as TGTGCCAGCTCACCGGGGGGTGGAAACATTCAGTACTTC. Its protein is CASSPGGGNIQYF. V is TRBV18 and J is TRBJ2-4, with a weak D call TRBD2 (6 bases). V lost 3 bases and J 6 bases, leaving 9 bases between the germline ends. Germline CDR1 and CDR2: KGHSH and LQKENI. The CDR3 consists of 13 residues.

This clone showed up just a few times. The chain employs TRBV2 and TRBJ1-6, with D possibly matching TRBD1 (6 bases). Germline assignment: CDR1 SNHLY and CDR2 FYNNEI. V lost 6 bases to trimming and J lost 6 bases, with 12 bases between them. CDR3 length: 14 residues. The CDR3 DNA follows: TGTGCCAGCAGGAGGACAGTACGTAATTCACCCCTCCACTTT. As protein: CASRRTVRNSPLHF.

The rearrangement links TRBV16 to TRBJ1-2; 11 bases fit TRBD1. CDR1 is KGHSY, CDR2 FQNENV, per germline. The CDR3 is 15 amino acids. The trim removed 2 bases at V and 7 bases at J, leaving 6 bases unmatched. The CDR3 DNA reads TGTGCCAGCAGCCAACCAGGGACAGGGGGGTTTGGCTACACCTTC. Translation gives CASSQPGTGGFGYTF.

The chain is built from TRBV5-5 and TRBJ1-4; 7 bases are a match to TRBD1. The germline V gene has CDR1 SGHKS and CDR2 YYEKEE (reference sequence). J was trimmed by 5 bases and V by 4 bases; bases with no gene match: 5. The CDR3 runs 14 residues. CDR3 sequence: CASSGDSKNEKLFF. DNA of the CDR3: TGTGCCAGCAGCGGGGACAGTAAAAATGAAAAACTGTTTTTT.

The chain joins TRBV27 to TRBJ2-7, with D possibly matching TRBD2 (6 bases). Trimming left V 10 bases short and J 7 bases short, with 17 bases between. Germline CDR1 and CDR2: MNHEY and SMNVEV (reference sequence). The CDR3 has 12 residues. CDR3 bases: TGTGCCACCTCAAGGCGGGGCGATGAGCAGTACTTC. It codes for CATSRRGDEQYF.

The V gene is TRBV5-1, the J gene TRBJ1-1, with D hard to call. This CDR3 is built from 13 residues. The V end was cut by 3 bases, the J end by 6 bases, with 12 bases between. Germline loops: CDR1 SGHRS, CDR2 YFSETQ. The CDR3 is CASSSSEVAEAFF. The CDR3 DNA is TGCGCCAGCAGCTCCAGTGAAGTCGCTGAAGCTTTCTTT.

V and J are TRBV27 and TRBJ2-1, with 7 bases that match TRBD1. This CDR3 is 17 amino acids long. The V segment lost 3 bases and the J segment 7 bases; nucleotides outside the gene matches: 15. Germline V gene sequence: CDR1 MNHEY, CDR2 SMNVEV (reference sequence). Here the CDR3 DNA reads TGTGCCAGCAGTTTCACAACAGGGGTGTCGCTAGGAAATGAGCAGTTCTTC. Residues: CASSFTTGVSLGNEQFF.

V gene TRBV29-1 combines with J gene TRBJ1-2; a possible D gene is TRBD1 (5 bases). The CDR3 covers 13 residues. Germline CDR1 SQVTM, CDR2 ANQGSEA. Trimming removed 7 bases at V and 5 bases at J, with 17 bases between. CDR3 residues: CSGLTGLGYGYTF. The CDR3 DNA reads as TGCAGCGGACTTACAGGTCTGGGATATGGCTACACCTTC.

The genes are TRBV30 and TRBJ1-1; no definite D call. The germline V gene encodes CDR1 GTSNPN and CDR2 SVGIG (reference sequence). Trimming took off 2 bases at V and 5 bases at J, with 6 bases between the two ends. The CDR3 is 11 residues long. The CDR3: CAWSPGTEAFF. The CDR3 DNA sequence: TGTGCCTGGAGTCCAGGAACTGAAGCTTTCTTT.

V gene TRBV7-9 combines with J gene TRBJ2-1, with D uncertain. Per germline, CDR1 SEHNR and CDR2 FQNEAQ (reference sequence). The germline V and J ends were trimmed by 1 base and 3 bases, with 10 bases remaining between them. The CDR3 spans 15 residues. The CDR3 reads CASSLGLADYNEQFF. The CDR3 DNA sequence: TGTGCCAGCAGCTTAGGATTAGCAGACTACAATGAGCAGTTCTTC.

This clone appeared a few times. The junction and the germline gene differ at one end; a read error may be behind it. The chain couples TRBV4-1 to TRBJ1-4; D perhaps matches TRBD1 (6 bases). Germline values: CDR1 MGHRA, CDR2 YSYEKL. The CDR3 sequence is 15 residues long. Here the CDR3 reads CASRQDTGLGEKLFF. DNA of the CDR3: TGCGCCAGCAGGCAAGATACAGGGTTGGGGGAAAAACTGTTTTTT.

This chain connects TRBV19 to TRBJ2-2; 9 nucleotides line up with TRBD2. CDR1 and CDR2 from the germline V gene are LNHDA and SQIVND (reference sequence). The CDR3 consists of 15 residues. With 7 bases clipped from V and 0 bases from J, the junction kept 3 bases outside the gene matches. Written as DNA, the CDR3 is TGTGCCAGTAACCTAGCGGGGCCGAACACCGGGGAGCTGTTTTTT. This translates into CASNLAGPNTGELFF.

In DNA, the CDR3 is TGCGCCAGCAGCTCGGACAGGGGGCAGAACTATGGCTACACCTTC. Translating gives CASSSDRGQNYGYTF. This chain links TRBV5-1 with TRBJ1-2; 11 nucleotides line up with TRBD1. The CDR3 spans 15 residues. Unmatched junction bases numbered 3, after V lost 3 bases and J lost 2 bases. Per germline, CDR1 SGHRS and CDR2 YFSETQ. Based on the CDR3 plus reference TRBV5-1 and TRBJ1-2, the full variable domain is KAGVTQTPRYLIKTRGQQVTLSCSPISGHRSVSWYQQTPGQGLQFLFEYFSETQRNKGNFPGRFSGRQFSNSRSEMNVSTLELGDSALYLCASSSDRGQNYGYTFGSGTRLTVV.

The chain employs TRBV7-8 and TRBJ2-7, with 7 bases identical to TRBD1. V lost 6 bases to trimming and J lost 3 bases; unmatched junction nucleotides: 14. In germline, CDR1 is SGHVS, CDR2 FQNEAQ. This CDR3 is built from 16 residues. As DNA, the CDR3 is TGTGCCAGCAGGCCTCAGACAGGGCGAGGGGTCTACGAGCAGTACTTC. Its protein is CASRPQTGRGVYEQYF.

The chain links TRBV9 to TRBJ1-1; D gene ambiguous. The CDR3 extends over 14 amino acids. From germline, CDR1 is SGDLS and CDR2 YYNGEE. V was cut by 3 bases and J by 0 bases, with 9 bases left in between. Here the CDR3 reads CASSATAMNTEAFF. The CDR3 DNA sequence: TGTGCCAGCAGCGCAACAGCAATGAACACTGAAGCTTTCTTT.

The chain carries TRBV6-5 and TRBJ2-3, with a tentative D call TRBD1 (6 bases). V lost 7 bases to trimming and J lost 6 bases, with 8 bases between them. Per germline, CDR1 MNHEY and CDR2 SVGAGI. This CDR3 comprises 11 residues. The DNA of the CDR3 is TGTGCCAGCAAAGACAGGGATACGCAGTATTTT. Translated: CASKDRDTQYF.

This chain links TRBV2 with TRBJ1-4, with 9 bases lining up with TRBD1. The CDR3 loop spans 13 amino acids. In germline, CDR1 is SNHLY, CDR2 FYNNEI. V shed 8 bases, J shed 11 bases, and the junction held 9 bases outside the gene matches. The CDR3 region has the DNA TGTGCCAGCTGTCCGGGACAGGGCCTTAAACTGTTTTTT. It is translated as CASCPGQGLKLFF.